One and the same sample provided the 14 T cell receptor delta chains below, sequenced in a study of γδ T cells in repeated Plasmodium falciparum infection. Gammadelta T cells were flow-sorted from PBMC into Vgamma9/Vdelta2+ and Vdelta2-negative populations for bulk analysis. TCRdb fed the multiplex PCR reads into CATT to redo clone calling. Of roughly 86,000 delta-chain clones in the sample, roughly 1.4% were seen once. Sequencing was performed on gamma-delta T cells from blood. These receptor sequences come from a pool of human donors (malaria-infected and uninfected, not separated).

This clone was recorded a few times. One base separates it from a far larger clone, so it is likely a read error. The same CDR3 is also encoded by other DNA sequences in this sample. The chain uses TRDV1 and TRDJ1; D could derive from TRDD2 or TRDD3 (5 bases each). No J gene was available from TCRdb, and it was assigned here by a germline match of the DNA. Germline V gene lookup returns CDR1 TSWWSYY and CDR2 QGS. CDR3 size: 15 residues. CDR3 residues: CALGELPFCPDKLIF. CDR3 nucleotides: TGCGCTCTTGGGGAACTACCCTTCTGCCCCGATAAACTCATCTTT.

Concerning this clone itself: A far larger clone is one nucleotide away, so this likely arose from a read error. At the DNA level, this CDR3 is encoded by other sequences in the same sample as well. The CDR3 spells CACDVLGDTHTDKLIF. The CDR3 bases are TGTGCCTGCGACGTACTGGGGGATACGCACACCGATAAACTCATCTTT. The chain is built from TRDV2 and TRDJ1; the match to TRDD3 covers 13 bases. TCRdb records no J gene; here it was assigned by comparing the DNA to germline. This CDR3 region has 16 residues. Germline V gene sequence: CDR1 GEAIGNYY, CDR2 EKD. After removal of 7 bases from V and 0 bases from J, the junction contained 7 bases not matched to a gene.

With regard to this clone: The protein TCRdb lists belongs to a much larger clone and differs from this DNA's translation at residue 7, which points to a read error; the protein shown is made from the DNA. The chain links TRDV2 to TRDJ1, with a weak D call TRDD3 (5 bases). TCRdb leaves out the J gene; it was filled in here by matching the DNA to germline. The CDR3 is made up of 17 amino acids. V lost 6 bases and J 0 bases, leaving 22 bases between the germline ends. Germline V gene data show CDR1 as GEAIGNYY and CDR2 as EKD. The CDR3 sequence is CACNYLRDQGYTDKLIF. In DNA form, the CDR3 reads TGTGCCTGTAACTATCTGAGGGATCAAGGGTACACCGATAAACTCATCTTT.

This clone has just a few counts. This likely came from a read error, as a far larger clone is one base away. Additional DNA sequences in this sample encode the identical CDR3. The chain employs TRDV2 and TRDJ1, with D possibly matching TRDD3 (6 bases). TCRdb supplies no J gene; here it was assigned by aligning the nucleotide sequence to germline. CDR3 size: 18 residues. Looked up from germline, CDR1 is GEAIGNYY and CDR2 is EKD. The CDR3 protein is CACDTWGSCKGNTDKLIF. The DNA for the CDR3 is TGTGCCTGTGACACTTGGGGATCCTGTAAGGGGAACACTGATAAACTCATCTTT.

As regards this clone: This may arise from a read error, as a much more abundant clone is one base away. Within the sample, other DNA sequences also encode this same CDR3. CDR3 DNA: TGTGCTCTTGGGGAACTAAGAGGGGCTCCCCAACGTACTCGACGACGGGAGCTCATCTTT. Encoded protein: CALGELRGAPQRTRRRELIF. The chain employs TRDV1 and TRDJ1; D ambiguous. Trimming shortened V by 0 bases and J by 11 bases, and 34 bases separated the two germline ends. The germline V gene has CDR1 TSWWSYY and CDR2 QGS. This CDR3 has 20 residues.

Ten or more counts support this clone. A read error likely explains this, since a far larger clone differs by one base. Other DNA sequences of this sample code for an identical CDR3. The chain employs TRDV1 and TRDJ1; 7 nucleotides line up with TRDD3. CDR1 is TSWWSYY and CDR2 is QGS in the germline V gene. CDR3 length equals 17 residues. Here the CDR3 reads CALGEELGLRATDKLIF. CDR3 DNA sequence: TGCGCTCTTGGGGAAGAACTGGGGCTTAGGGCCACCGATAAACTCATCTTT.

In its sample, this clone was seen a few times. The protein that TCRdb holds for this DNA derives from a much larger clone and differs from the translated DNA at residue 5, which likely indicates a read error; the protein shown here is translated from the DNA. The gene calls are TRDV1 and TRDJ1; 11 bases are a match to TRDD3. Germline loops: CDR1 TSWWSYY, CDR2 QGS. After removal of 3 bases from V and 0 bases from J, the junction contained 27 bases not matched to a gene. CDR3 size: 24 residues. The CDR3 DNA is TGTGCTCTTGGGGACCTCGTATTAATTTCAGGGAGTGGGGGATACGAAGGGTACACCGATAAACTCATCTTT. It translates to CALGDLVLISGSGGYEGYTDKLIF.

This clone appeared a few times. For this DNA, TCRdb reports the protein of a much larger clone, which diverges at residue 25, most likely from a read error; the protein presented here is translated directly from the DNA. TRDV1 is the V gene, and the J gene was not called; no DNA check was done on the table's D call, TRDD3. Germline CDR1 and CDR2: TSWWSYY and QGS. The CDR3 runs 26 residues. CDR3 coding DNA: TGTGCTCTTGGGGAACTGTCCTGGCCTTCTCTCCCAGACCTCCCATACTGGGGGACGGTTTGGAATGGACTCACCTTT. Translating it yields CALGELSWPSLPDLPYWGTVWNGLTF.

This clone was observed a handful of times. The protein recorded in TCRdb matches a much larger clone and deviates from this DNA's translation at residue 22, suggesting a read error; the protein here is obtained by translating the DNA. The V gene is listed as TRDV1; no J gene was called; the listed D gene, TRDD3, was not tested against the DNA. Germline CDR1 reads TSWWSYY; CDR2 reads QGS. The CDR3 runs to 23 residues. CDR3 protein: CALGSSSYIGLGAGGYVRDKLTF. The CDR3 coding sequence is TGTGCTCTTGGGTCTTCTTCCTACATAGGGTTGGGGGCTGGGGGATACGTCCGCGATAAACTCACCTTT.

Comments on this clone: The protein that TCRdb holds for this DNA derives from a much larger clone and differs from the translated DNA at residue 13, which likely indicates a read error; the protein shown here is translated from the DNA. V gene TRDV2 combines with J gene TRDJ3; TRDD3 matches 11 bases. Because TCRdb records no J gene, it was assigned here through a match of the DNA to germline. Germline V gives CDR1 GEAIGNYY, CDR2 EKD. CDR3 length: 22 residues. Germline trimming cut 0 bases from V and 0 bases from J; bases unmatched to any gene: 12. The CDR3 DNA reads TGTGCCTGTGACACCGCGATGGGGGATACGCAATTAGGCTCCTGGGACACCCGACAGATGTTTTTC. Translating gives CACDTAMGDTQLGSWDTRQMFF.

For this clone: TCRdb lists the protein of a much larger clone for this DNA, which differs at residue 8, so this is likely a read error; the protein given here is translated from the DNA itself. The V call is TRDV2, the J call TRDJ1, with D uncertain. Since TCRdb gives no J gene, matching the DNA to germline was used here to assign it. The CDR3 spans 11 residues. Germline V gives CDR1 GEAIGNYY, CDR2 EKD. The CDR3 spells CACGASDELIF. The CDR3 nucleotides read TGTGCCTGTGGAGCGTCCGATGAACTCATCTTT.

Concerning this clone: The mismatch at residue 10 between this DNA's translation and the TCRdb protein of a much larger clone likely reflects a read error; the protein shown is translated from the DNA. This chain uses TRDV2 with TRDJ1; tentatively, D is TRDD2 or TRDD3 (7 bases each). TCRdb offers no J gene call, so here the DNA was matched to germline to obtain one. The length of the CDR3 is 22 residues. Germline assignment: CDR1 GEAIGNYY and CDR2 EKD. V lost 0 bases and J lost 6, with 37 bases in between. The CDR3 region is CACDTRLPSSYTGDPRGYKLIF. Written as DNA, the CDR3 is TGTGCCTGTGACACCCGCCTTCCTTCCAGCTATACTGGGGATCCCCGAGGATATAAACTCATCTTT.

A few counts support this clone. The protein in TCRdb stems from a much larger clone and differs at residue 12 from this DNA's translation, likely a read error; here the protein is translated from the DNA. The V call is TRDV2, the J call TRDJ1; 9 nucleotides line up with TRDD3. The germline V gene has CDR1 GEAIGNYY and CDR2 EKD. The J segment lost 8 bases and the V segment lost 0 bases, leaving 15 bases of the junction unmatched. This CDR3 region has 17 residues. This chain's CDR3 is CACDTVGLTGGGQKLIF. The CDR3 nucleotides are TGTGCCTGTGACACCGTGGGGTTAACTGGGGGAGGACAAAAACTCATCTTT.

In the case of this clone: A much larger clone lies a single base off, so this may be a read error. CDR3 DNA: TGTGCAATGAGAGGCTTCCGACCTACTGGGGGGTTCGATAAACTCATCTTT. This gives the protein CAMRGFRPTGGFDKLIF. The V call is TRAV14/DV4, the J call TRDJ1; 8 nucleotides match TRDD3. This CDR3 has 17 residues. V dropped 4 bases and J dropped 4; count of bases not matched to a gene: 14. The germline CDR1 and CDR2 sequences are TSDPSYG and QGSYDQQN (reference sequence).